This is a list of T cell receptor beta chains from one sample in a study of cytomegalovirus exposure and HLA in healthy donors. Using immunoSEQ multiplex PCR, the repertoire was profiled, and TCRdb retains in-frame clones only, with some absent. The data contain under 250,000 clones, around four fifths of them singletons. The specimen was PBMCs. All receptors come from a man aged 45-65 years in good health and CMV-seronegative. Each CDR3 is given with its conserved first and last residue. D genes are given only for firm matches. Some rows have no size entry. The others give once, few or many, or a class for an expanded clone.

CASSVGTGPAGELFF	TGCGCCAGCAGCGTAGGGACAGGGCCGGCCGGGGAGCTGTTTTTT	TRBJ2-2	TRBV5-1	TRBD1	.
CASSSARGLGHYEQYF	TGTGCCAGCAGCTCAGCCAGGGGGCTGGGGCACTACGAGCAGTACTTC	TRBJ2-7	TRBV5-8	TRBD1	.
CASSDLGGRTYNEQFF	TGTGCCAGCAGTGATTTGGGCGGGAGGACGTACAATGAGCAGTTCTTC	TRBJ2-1	TRBV6-4	TRBD2	.
CASSFAGGPEETQYF	TGTGCCAGCAGCTTTGCGGGAGGGCCGGAAGAGACCCAGTACTTC	TRBJ2-5	TRBV7-2	TRBD2	once
CASTNGRWSGSHNEQFF	TGTGCCAGCACTAATGGGAGGTGGAGCGGGAGTCACAATGAGCAGTTCTTC	TRBJ2-1	TRBV27	TRBD2	.
CASSPQSRGRTEAFF	TGTGCCAGCAGTCCCCAGTCGCGGGGCAGGACTGAAGCTTTCTTT	TRBJ1-1	TRBV27	.	.
CASSSGTSGIYEQYF	TGTGCCAGCAGTTCCGGGACTAGCGGCATTTACGAGCAGTACTTC	TRBJ2-7	TRBV27	TRBD2	.
CASSRGTDPQETQYF	TGTGCCAGTAGCAGGGGGACAGACCCTCAAGAGACCCAGTACTTC	TRBJ2-5	TRBV19	TRBD1	once
CSVDSFVRGLHGYTF	TGCAGCGTTGATAGTTTTGTCAGGGGGCTACATGGCTACACCTTC	TRBJ1-2	TRBV29-1	TRBD1	once
CASSSQGSIYEQYF	TGTGCCAGCAGTTCCCAGGGATCCATTTACGAGCAGTACTTC	TRBJ2-7	TRBV27	.	once
CAWRTGGRETQYF	TGTGCCTGGAGGACAGGGGGCCGAGAGACCCAGTACTTC	TRBJ2-5	TRBV30	TRBD1	few
CASSLASENNEKLFF	TGCGCCAGCAGCTTGGCCTCAGAAAACAATGAAAAACTGTTTTTT	TRBJ1-4	TRBV5-1	.	.
CASSLGQGRTYEQYF	TGTGCCAGCAGCCTGGGACAGGGGAGAACCTACGAGCAGTACTTC	TRBJ2-7	TRBV7-2	TRBD1	.
CASSFRPIGYEQYF	TGTGCCAGCAGTTTCAGACCAATCGGGTACGAGCAGTACTTC	TRBJ2-7	TRBV27	.	.
CASTPGQGSYEQYF	TGTGCCAGCACGCCGGGACAGGGCTCGTACGAGCAGTACTTC	TRBJ2-7	TRBV9	TRBD1	.
CASSRGAPGQGAYEQYF	TGTGCCAGCAGTCGTGGGGCACCGGGACAGGGGGCCTACGAGCAGTACTTC	TRBJ2-7	TRBV7-8	TRBD1	once
CASSNRVGGQGGQPQHF	TGTGCCAGCAGCAACCGTGTGGGTGGACAGGGTGGTCAGCCCCAGCATTTT	TRBJ1-5	TRBV28	TRBD1	once
CASSGDRGNDIQYF	TGTGCCAGCAGTGGGGACAGGGGGAACGACATTCAGTACTTC	TRBJ2-4	TRBV25-1	TRBD1	.
CASSSGGGGNQPQHF	TGTGCCAGCAGTTCGGGGGGGGGTGGTAATCAGCCCCAGCATTTT	TRBJ1-5	TRBV28	.	.
CASSTLLSPPRDEQFF	TGTGCCAGCAGTACCCTTCTGAGCCCCCCCCGGGATGAGCAGTTCTTC	TRBJ2-1	TRBV28	.	.
CASSLIQGAGELFF	TGTGCCAGCAGCTTGATACAGGGGGCCGGGGAGCTGTTTTTT	TRBJ2-2	TRBV7-9	TRBD1	once
CASSLGGDRDGYTF	TGTGCCAGCAGCTTGGGGGGGGATCGTGATGGCTACACCTTC	TRBJ1-2	TRBV5-4	.	.
CASSLAGLEGYTF	TGCGCCAGCAGCTTGGCAGGGTTGGAAGGCTACACCTTC	TRBJ1-2	TRBV5-1	.	.
CASSPLGYSGGGETQYF	TGTGCCAGCAGTCCCCTCGGGTACTCAGGAGGTGGGGAGACCCAGTACTTC	TRBJ2-5	TRBV28	.	.
CATREGGSYEQYF	TGTGCCACTAGGGAAGGGGGCTCGTACGAGCAGTACTTC	TRBJ2-7	TRBV6-5	TRBD1	few
CASSSGQWGEQYF	TGTGCCAGCAGCTCGGGACAGTGGGGCGAGCAGTACTTC	TRBJ2-7	TRBV7-9	TRBD1	.
CATGTGLSYEQYF	TGTGCCACCGGAACAGGGCTCTCCTACGAGCAGTACTTC	TRBJ2-7	TRBV6-6	.	.
CASSPGVRTIGTGELFF	TGTGCCAGCAGCCCAGGGGTCCGGACAATTGGCACCGGGGAGCTGTTTTTT	TRBJ2-2	TRBV7-9	.	.
CASRTQNTEAFF	TGCGCCAGCAGGACACAGAACACTGAAGCTTTCTTT	TRBJ1-1	TRBV5-1	.	.
CASSPGTGHPNTEAFF	TGCGCCAGCAGCCCCGGGACAGGGCACCCGAACACTGAAGCTTTCTTT	TRBJ1-1	TRBV5-1	TRBD1	once
CASSESRQGNQPQHF	TGTGCCAGCAGTGAATCTCGACAGGGCAATCAGCCCCAGCATTTT	TRBJ1-5	TRBV25-1	.	.
CASSLVGTVAGELFF	TGTGCCAGCAGCTTAGTCGGGACAGTGGCCGGGGAGCTGTTTTTT	TRBJ2-2	TRBV11-3	TRBD1	.
CASSFRGIRYEQYF	TGTGCCAGCAGTTTCCGGGGGATCCGTTACGAGCAGTACTTC	TRBJ2-7	TRBV28	.	few
CASSLGLAGEYEQYF	TGTGCCAGCAGCTTGGGGTTAGCGGGAGAGTACGAGCAGTACTTC	TRBJ2-7	TRBV5-4	TRBD2	.
CSGYEQYF	TGCTCGGGGTACGAGCAGTACTTC	TRBJ2-7	TRBV6-4	.	once
CASRASGSIETQYF	TGTGCCAGCAGGGCTAGCGGGAGTATAGAGACCCAGTACTTC	TRBJ2-5	TRBV28	TRBD2	.
CASSHSDTDSEQFF	TGCGCCAGCAGCCACTCAGATACAGATAGTGAGCAGTTCTTC	TRBJ2-1	TRBV4-1	.	.
CASSPAGQGGNTGELFF	TGTGCCAGCTCCCCCGCTGGACAGGGGGGGAACACCGGGGAGCTGTTTTTT	TRBJ2-2	TRBV18	TRBD1	.
CASSSRMGANTEAFF	TGTGCCAGCAGCTCAAGGATGGGAGCGAACACTGAAGCTTTCTTT	TRBJ1-1	TRBV11-2	.	.
CASSQGTGVGNEQFF	TGCGCCAGCAGCCAAGGGACAGGGGTGGGCAATGAGCAGTTCTTC	TRBJ2-1	TRBV4-1	TRBD1	once
CASTPGDRDTGELFF	TGTGCCAGCACCCCTGGGGACAGAGACACCGGGGAGCTGTTTTTT	TRBJ2-2	TRBV27	TRBD1	.
CSVAGTGRREQFF	TGCAGCGTTGCGGGGACAGGGCGGCGCGAGCAGTTCTTC	TRBJ2-1	TRBV29-1	TRBD1	.
CASSRTGDTGYTF	TGTGCCAGCAGCCGGACAGGGGATACCGGCTACACCTTC	TRBJ1-2	TRBV2	TRBD1	.